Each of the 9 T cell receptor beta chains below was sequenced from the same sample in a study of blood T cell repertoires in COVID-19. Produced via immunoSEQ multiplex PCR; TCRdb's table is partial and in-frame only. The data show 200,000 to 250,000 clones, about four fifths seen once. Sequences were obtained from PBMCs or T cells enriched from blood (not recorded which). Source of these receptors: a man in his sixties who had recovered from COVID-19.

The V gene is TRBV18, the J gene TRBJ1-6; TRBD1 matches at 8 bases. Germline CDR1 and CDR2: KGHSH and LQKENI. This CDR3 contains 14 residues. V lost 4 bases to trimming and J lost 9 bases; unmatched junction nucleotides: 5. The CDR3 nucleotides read TGTGCCAGCTCACGAAACGACAGGGGTTCACCCCTCCACTTT. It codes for CASSRNDRGSPLHF.

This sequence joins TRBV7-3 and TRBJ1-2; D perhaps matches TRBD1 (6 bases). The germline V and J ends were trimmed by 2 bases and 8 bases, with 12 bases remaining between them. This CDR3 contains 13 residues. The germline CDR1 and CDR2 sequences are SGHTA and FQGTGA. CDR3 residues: CASSLATGKGYTF. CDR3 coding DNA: TGTGCCAGCAGCTTAGCCACAGGGAAGGGCTACACCTTC.

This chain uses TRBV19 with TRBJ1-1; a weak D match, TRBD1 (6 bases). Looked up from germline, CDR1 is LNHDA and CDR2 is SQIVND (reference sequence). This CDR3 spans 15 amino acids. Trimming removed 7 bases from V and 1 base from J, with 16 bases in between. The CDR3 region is CASTPRRTENTEAFF. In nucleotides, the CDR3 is TGTGCCAGTACTCCGCGCCGGACAGAGAACACTGAAGCTTTCTTT.

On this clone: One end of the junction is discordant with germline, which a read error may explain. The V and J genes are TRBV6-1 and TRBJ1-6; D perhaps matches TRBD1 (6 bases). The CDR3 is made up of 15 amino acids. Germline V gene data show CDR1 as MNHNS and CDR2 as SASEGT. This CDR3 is CASSELFWPGVIYDF. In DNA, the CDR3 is TGTGCCAGCAGTGAACTTTTCTGGCCAGGGGTGATATATGACTTT.

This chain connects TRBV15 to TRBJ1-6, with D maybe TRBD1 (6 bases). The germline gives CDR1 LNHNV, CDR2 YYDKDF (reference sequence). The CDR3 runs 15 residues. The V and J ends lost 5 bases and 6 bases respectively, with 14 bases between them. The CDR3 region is CATSQGGGANSPLHF. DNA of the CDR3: TGTGCCACCAGCCAAGGGGGGGGAGCTAATTCACCCCTCCACTTT.

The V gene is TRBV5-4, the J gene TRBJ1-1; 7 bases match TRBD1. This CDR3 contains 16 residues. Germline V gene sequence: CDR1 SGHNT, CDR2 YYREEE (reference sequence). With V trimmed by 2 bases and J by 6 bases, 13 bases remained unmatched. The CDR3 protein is CASSFGQAGGYAEAFF. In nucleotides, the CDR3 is TGTGCCAGCAGCTTCGGCCAGGCAGGGGGATACGCTGAAGCTTTCTTT.

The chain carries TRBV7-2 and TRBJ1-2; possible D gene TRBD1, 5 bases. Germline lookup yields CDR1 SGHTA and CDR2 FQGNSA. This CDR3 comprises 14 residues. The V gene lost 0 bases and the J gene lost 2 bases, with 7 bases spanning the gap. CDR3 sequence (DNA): TGTGCCAGCAGCTTAGCGGCAGGGAACTATGGCTACACCTTC. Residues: CASSLAAGNYGYTF.

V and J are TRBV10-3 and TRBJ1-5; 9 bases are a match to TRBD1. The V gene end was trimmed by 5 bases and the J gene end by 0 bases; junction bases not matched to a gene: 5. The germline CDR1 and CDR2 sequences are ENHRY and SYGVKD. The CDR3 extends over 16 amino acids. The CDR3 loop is CAISPGQGYSNQPQHF. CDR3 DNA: TGTGCCATCAGTCCGGGACAGGGATATAGCAATCAGCCCCAGCATTTT.

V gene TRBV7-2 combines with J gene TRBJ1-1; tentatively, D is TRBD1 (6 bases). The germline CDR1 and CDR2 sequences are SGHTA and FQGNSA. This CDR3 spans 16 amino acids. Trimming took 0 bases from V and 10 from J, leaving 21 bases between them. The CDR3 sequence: CASSLAGLQKQGRAFF. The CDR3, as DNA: TGTGCCAGCAGCTTAGCGGGCCTCCAAAAACAGGGCAGAGCTTTCTTT.